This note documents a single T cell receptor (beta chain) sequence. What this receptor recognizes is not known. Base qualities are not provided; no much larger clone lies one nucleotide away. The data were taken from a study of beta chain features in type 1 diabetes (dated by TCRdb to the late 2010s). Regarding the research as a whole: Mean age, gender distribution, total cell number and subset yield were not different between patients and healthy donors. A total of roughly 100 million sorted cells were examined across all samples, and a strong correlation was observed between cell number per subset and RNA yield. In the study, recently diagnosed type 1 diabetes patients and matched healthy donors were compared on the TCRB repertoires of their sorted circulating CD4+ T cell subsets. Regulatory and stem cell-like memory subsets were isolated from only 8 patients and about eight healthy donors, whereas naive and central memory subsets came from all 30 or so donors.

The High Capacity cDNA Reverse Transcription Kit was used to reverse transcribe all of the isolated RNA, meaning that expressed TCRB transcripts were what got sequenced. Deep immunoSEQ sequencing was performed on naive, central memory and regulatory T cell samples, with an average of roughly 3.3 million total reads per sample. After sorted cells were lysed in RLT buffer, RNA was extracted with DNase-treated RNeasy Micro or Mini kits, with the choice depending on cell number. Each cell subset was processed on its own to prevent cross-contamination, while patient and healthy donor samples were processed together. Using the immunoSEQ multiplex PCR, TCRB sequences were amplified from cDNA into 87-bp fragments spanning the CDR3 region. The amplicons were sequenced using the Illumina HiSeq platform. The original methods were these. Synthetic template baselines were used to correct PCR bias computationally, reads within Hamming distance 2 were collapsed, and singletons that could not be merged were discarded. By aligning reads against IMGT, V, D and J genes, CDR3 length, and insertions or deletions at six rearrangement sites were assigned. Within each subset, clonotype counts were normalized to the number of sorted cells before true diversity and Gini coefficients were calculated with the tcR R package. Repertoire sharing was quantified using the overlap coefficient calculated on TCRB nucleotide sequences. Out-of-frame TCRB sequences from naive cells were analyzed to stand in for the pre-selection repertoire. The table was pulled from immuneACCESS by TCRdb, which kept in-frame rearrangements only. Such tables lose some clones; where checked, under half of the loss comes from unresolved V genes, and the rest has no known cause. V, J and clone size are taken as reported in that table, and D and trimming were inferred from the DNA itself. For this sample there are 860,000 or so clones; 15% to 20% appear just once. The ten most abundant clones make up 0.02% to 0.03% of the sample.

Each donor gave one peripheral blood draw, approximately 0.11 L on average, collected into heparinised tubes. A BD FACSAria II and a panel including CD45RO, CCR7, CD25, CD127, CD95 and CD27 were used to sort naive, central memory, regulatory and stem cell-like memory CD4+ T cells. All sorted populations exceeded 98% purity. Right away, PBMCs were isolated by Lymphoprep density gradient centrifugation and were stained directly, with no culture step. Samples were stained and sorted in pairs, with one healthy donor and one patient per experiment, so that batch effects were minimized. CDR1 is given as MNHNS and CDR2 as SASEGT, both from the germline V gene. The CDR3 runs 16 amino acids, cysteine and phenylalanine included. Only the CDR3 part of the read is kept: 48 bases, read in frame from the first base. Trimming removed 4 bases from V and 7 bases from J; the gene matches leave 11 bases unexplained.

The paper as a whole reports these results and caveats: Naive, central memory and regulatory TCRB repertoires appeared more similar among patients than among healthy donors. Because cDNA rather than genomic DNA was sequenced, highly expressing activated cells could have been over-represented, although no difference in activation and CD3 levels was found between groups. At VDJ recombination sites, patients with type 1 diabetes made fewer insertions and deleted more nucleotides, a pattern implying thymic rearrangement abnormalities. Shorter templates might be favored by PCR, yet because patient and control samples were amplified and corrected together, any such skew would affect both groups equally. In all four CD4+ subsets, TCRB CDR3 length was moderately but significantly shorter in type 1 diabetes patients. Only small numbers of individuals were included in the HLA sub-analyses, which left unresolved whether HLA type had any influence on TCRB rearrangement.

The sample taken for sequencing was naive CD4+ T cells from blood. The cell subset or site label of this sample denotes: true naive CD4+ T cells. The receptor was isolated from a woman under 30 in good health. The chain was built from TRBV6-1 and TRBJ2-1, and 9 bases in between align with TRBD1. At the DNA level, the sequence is TGTGCCAGCAGTGCATTTGGCGGGACAGGGAGAAATGAGCAGTTCTTC. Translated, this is CASSAFGGTGRNEQFF.